This T cell receptor beta chain is from a study of vaccination and CD4 T cells after COVID-19. Specified time point: late sampling 161 to 241 days after vaccination in three convalescent patients. From the PCR reads, TCRdb called clonotypes with MiXCR, one entry per CDR3 protein. Seen here are about 30,000 distinct CDR3 sequences, roughly 50% observed once, and the top ten hold under 6.5%. This clonotype has more than one count but fewer than ten. With 0 bases removed from V and 6 bases from J, the gap between germline ends came to 9 bases. The length of the CDR3 is 14 residues. Per germline, CDR1 MRHNA and CDR2 SNTAGT.

The clonotype comes from a human donor who had recovered from COVID-19. The chain uses TRBV6-4 and TRBJ2-1, with TRBD2 as a possible D gene (6 bases). Here the sequenced sample was CD4+ T cells from blood, taken about 7 months after SARS-CoV-2 vaccination. CDR3 in amino acids: CASSDSGDSNEQFF. CDR3 bases: TGTGCCAGCAGTGACTCTGGGGACTCCAATGAGCAGTTCTTC.